Each of the 25 T cell receptor beta chains below was sequenced from the same sample in a study of CD8 T cells in ankylosing spondylitis. These receptors lack a known antigen. TCRdb recomputed calls from the 5' RACE reads with MiXCR, one row per CDR3 protein. The sample consists of about 750,000 distinct CDR3 sequences, around 20% of them appearing once. General study findings and limits: Seven to nine highly homologous variants formed a TCR beta motif that appeared characteristic of ankylosing spondylitis blood.

Specimen: blood, either unsorted or a sorted T cell fraction (not recorded which). These receptors were obtained from a male donor with ankylosing spondylitis.

The chain uses TRBV4-1 and TRBJ2-2, with TRBD2 identical over 9 bases. Germline loops: CDR1 MGHRA, CDR2 YSYEKL. Trimming at V came to 4 bases and at J to 5 bases, leaving 11 bases not matched to a gene. The CDR3 is 17 residues long. The CDR3 bases are TGCGCCAGCAGCCCCGTAGCGGGGGCGGTTATTACCGGGGAGCTGTTTTTT. It yields the protein CASSPVAGAVITGELFF.

This clonotype has a count of ten or more. The J gene is TRBJ2-3, the V gene TRBV6-4; 10 nucleotides line up with TRBD2. The trim removed 3 bases at V and 6 bases at J, leaving 3 bases unmatched. Germline-derived CDR1 and CDR2 are MRHNA and SNTAGT. The CDR3 is 14 residues long. The CDR3 protein is CASSESGGADTQYF. The CDR3 DNA follows: TGTGCCAGCAGTGAGAGCGGGGGGGCCGATACGCAGTATTTT.

The sample holds many counts of this clonotype. This chain joins TRBV20-1 and TRBJ2-3; 9 bases line up with TRBD2. Per germline, CDR1 DFQATT and CDR2 SNEGSKA (reference sequence). V lost 6 bases and J lost 3; bases outside the gene matches: 10. The CDR3 has 15 residues. The CDR3 region is CSAAGGPVKTDTQYF. The CDR3 bases are TGCAGTGCGGCGGGAGGGCCGGTTAAGACAGATACGCAGTATTTT.

This clonotype was seen a few times. V is TRBV5-1 and J is TRBJ2-1; no firm D call. The CDR3 length is 14 residues. Per germline, CDR1 SGHRS and CDR2 YFSETQ. Trimming took off 0 bases at V and 6 bases at J, with 10 bases between the two ends. CDR3 residues: CASSLEGGGNEQFF. CDR3 in DNA: TGCGCCAGCAGCTTGGAGGGCGGTGGCAATGAGCAGTTCTTC.

This clonotype was seen a single time. The rearrangement links TRBV7-3 to TRBJ2-6, with 8 nucleotides matching TRBD1. V gave up 5 bases and J gave up 0 bases; unmatched junction bases: 9. The CDR3 spans 18 residues. Germline CDR1 SGHTA, CDR2 FQGTGA. This chain's CDR3 is CASSPYGQGSSGANVLTF. CDR3 in DNA: TGTGCCAGCAGCCCCTACGGACAGGGCTCCTCTGGGGCCAACGTCCTGACTTTC.

The chain uses TRBV4-2 and TRBJ2-7, with TRBD2 identical over 7 bases. Germline V lookup: CDR1 LGHNA, CDR2 YNFKEQ. CDR3 size: 14 residues. J was trimmed by 5 bases and V by 0 bases; bases with no gene match: 4. The CDR3 region is CASSQERDYDEQYF. The CDR3 region has the DNA TGTGCCAGCAGCCAAGAGAGGGACTACGACGAGCAGTACTTC.

This clonotype has more than one count but fewer than ten. CDR3: CASSLWIEVTSSYNEQFF. DNA of the CDR3: TGTGCCAGCAGTTTATGGATCGAGGTGACTAGCTCCTACAATGAGCAGTTCTTC. This chain links TRBV12-3 or TRBV12-4 with TRBJ2-1, with D tentatively TRBD2 (6 bases). The CDR3 contains 18 residues. V lost 2 bases, J lost 0 bases, and 17 bases lay in between.

The table lists this clonotype with a few counts. The chain joins TRBV5-1 to TRBJ2-2; 9 nucleotides align to TRBD2. Germline lookup yields CDR1 SGHRS and CDR2 YFSETQ. The CDR3 totals 15 residues. The junction had 4 bases not matched to a gene; V was cut back by 7 bases and J by 0 bases. Here the CDR3 reads CASQSGGTNTGELFF. CDR3 sequence (DNA): TGCGCCAGCCAGAGCGGGGGGACGAACACCGGGGAGCTGTTTTTT. Full variable domain (missing parts from reference TRBV5-1 and TRBJ2-2): KAGVTQTPRYLIKTRGQQVTLSCSPISGHRSVSWYQQTPGQGLQFLFEYFSETQRNKGNFPGRFSGRQFSNSRSEMNVSTLELGDSALYLCASQSGGTNTGELFFGEGSRLTVL.

V is TRBV7-9 and J is TRBJ2-7; 9 nucleotides line up with TRBD1. The germline V gene encodes CDR1 SEHNR and CDR2 FQNEAQ (reference sequence). The V gene end was trimmed by 5 bases and the J gene end by 1 base; junction bases not matched to a gene: 9. The CDR3 is 16 residues long. This CDR3 is CASSASPGQGSYEQYF. For the CDR3, the DNA is TGTGCCAGCAGCGCGTCCCCGGGACAGGGATCCTACGAGCAGTACTTC.

This chain uses TRBV7-6 with TRBJ1-1; D is ambiguous. The CDR3 loop spans 15 amino acids. CDR1 and CDR2 (germline): SGHVS, FNYEAQ. V was shortened by 0 bases and J by 2 bases, with 10 bases between the two germline ends. The CDR3 loop is CASSLARTSNTEAFF. Written as DNA, the CDR3 is TGTGCCAGCAGCTTAGCTAGGACCTCTAACACTGAAGCTTTCTTT.

The chain is built from TRBV9 and TRBJ2-1, with D tentatively TRBD2 (6 bases). Germline V gene data show CDR1 as SGDLS and CDR2 as YYNGEE. The V end was cut by 0 bases, the J end by 6 bases, with 19 bases between. The CDR3 consists of 17 residues. The CDR3 loop reads CASSVGGLGGVPNEQFF. CDR3 sequence (DNA): TGTGCCAGCAGCGTAGGAGGTCTGGGGGGAGTACCCAATGAGCAGTTCTTC.

This clonotype has a handful of counts. The chain is built from TRBV18 and TRBJ1-2, with D unclear. Deletions cut 3 bases from V and 4 bases from J, with 6 bases between. Germline loops: CDR1 KGHSH, CDR2 LQKENI. There are 12 residues in the CDR3. Here the CDR3 DNA reads TGTGCCAGCTCACCGGAGTCCTATGGCTACACCTTC. Its protein is CASSPESYGYTF.

The rearrangement uses TRBV2 and TRBJ1-5; 9 bases match TRBD1. The CDR3 consists of 14 residues. From germline, CDR1 is SNHLY and CDR2 FYNNEI. Trimming at V came to 7 bases and at J to 2 bases, leaving 3 bases not matched to a gene. The CDR3 DNA is TGTGCCAGCACGGGACAGGGACGCAATCAGCCCCAGCATTTT. Encoded protein: CASTGQGRNQPQHF.

This clonotype was counted a few times. The DNA of the CDR3 is TGTGCCAGCAGGCCACAGGGTGAAGAGACCCAGTACTTC. As protein: CASRPQGEETQYF. The chain joins TRBV11-2 to TRBJ2-5; the D gene is possibly TRBD1 (6 bases). V lost 6 bases to trimming and J lost 3 bases, with 11 bases between them. The CDR3 consists of 13 residues. CDR1 and CDR2 (germline): SGHAT, FQNNGV.

The chain employs TRBV30 and TRBJ1-5; 9 nucleotides match TRBD1. V lost 1 base and J lost 7; bases outside the gene matches: 5. The CDR3 is 14 amino acids. Per the germline V gene, CDR1 is GTSNPN and CDR2 is SVGIG (reference sequence). The CDR3 region has the DNA TGTGCCTGGAGTGGGGACAGGGCAAGGCAGCCCCAGCATTTT. It translates to CAWSGDRARQPQHF.

The chain joins TRBV6-5 to TRBJ2-3; D remains unclear. CDR3 length equals 15 residues. From germline, CDR1 is MNHEY and CDR2 SVGAGI. The ends were cut back, 5 bases at V and 0 bases at J, with 12 bases in the middle. The CDR3 sequence is CASSIQRPSTDTQYF. The DNA of the CDR3 is TGTGCCAGCAGTATACAGCGTCCTAGCACAGATACGCAGTATTTT.

This clonotype was recorded a few times. This chain links TRBV5-1 with TRBJ2-2; D ambiguous. Trimming removed 0 bases at V and 1 base at J, with 10 bases between. The CDR3 consists of 16 residues. CDR1 SGHRS and CDR2 YFSETQ come from the germline V gene. The CDR3 nucleotides are TGCGCCAGCAGCTTGGAACGCCAGGTGAACACCGGGGAGCTGTTTTTT. Its protein is CASSLERQVNTGELFF.

V usage is TRBV29-1 and J usage is TRBJ2-1, with D perhaps TRBD1 or TRBD2 (6 bases each). CDR1 and CDR2 from the germline V gene are SQVTM and ANQGSEA. CDR3 length: 13 amino acids. The V and J ends lost 7 bases and 6 bases respectively, with 16 bases between them. The CDR3 DNA follows: TGCAGCGCCGAGGGGGGAAACCGCAATGAGCAGTTCTTC. Translating it yields CSAEGGNRNEQFF.

This clonotype was seen ten or more times. J is TRBJ2-7 and V is TRBV5-5, with TRBD1 matching over 10 bases. Per the germline V gene, CDR1 is SGHKS and CDR2 is YYEKEE (reference sequence). The CDR3 covers 16 residues. The V and J ends lost 3 bases and 0 bases, in that order; junction bases with no gene match: 6. DNA for the CDR3: TGTGCCAGCAGCTCGGGGACAGGGGCTAGCTCCTACGAGCAGTACTTC. This encodes CASSSGTGASSYEQYF.

The rearrangement joins TRBV29-1 to TRBJ2-1; unclear D gene. This CDR3 region has 12 residues. The germline V and J ends were trimmed by 4 bases and 5 bases, with 9 bases remaining between them. Germline V lookup: CDR1 SQVTM, CDR2 ANQGSEA. The CDR3 DNA reads as TGCAGCGTTGTATCCAGGAACAATGAGCAGTTCTTC. This translates into CSVVSRNNEQFF.

This chain joins TRBV29-1 and TRBJ2-3; 10 positions agree with TRBD2. The V segment lost 8 bases and the J segment 0 bases; nucleotides outside the gene matches: 11. Germline CDR1 is SQVTM and CDR2 is ANQGSEA. CDR3 size: 16 residues. The CDR3 nucleotides read TGCAGCCCACCAGCGGGGGGGTCCCCTAGCACAGATACGCAGTATTTT. This gives the protein CSPPAGGSPSTDTQYF.

In DNA form, the CDR3 reads TGCGCCAGCAGCTTGGCCGCGATCTCCTACGAGCAGTACTTC. Protein product: CASSLAAISYEQYF. The chain is built from TRBV5-1 and TRBJ2-7; no clear D. V was shortened by 0 bases and J by 0 bases, with 7 bases between the two germline ends. Per the germline V gene, CDR1 is SGHRS and CDR2 is YFSETQ. The CDR3 is 14 residues long.

The genes are TRBV11-2 and TRBJ1-2; no definite D call. The CDR3 spans 14 residues. Germline CDR1 and CDR2: SGHAT and FQNNGV. V was cut by 4 bases and J by 4 bases, with 13 bases left in between. Here the CDR3 reads CASSYLGGSYGYTF. The CDR3 region has the DNA TGTGCCAGCAGCTACCTTGGCGGAAGCTATGGCTACACCTTC.

This clonotype was counted a few times. V is TRBV5-1 and J is TRBJ2-1, with D maybe TRBD2 (6 bases). This CDR3 has 17 residues. V lost 0 bases and J lost 4, with 17 bases in between. Germline V CDR1 and CDR2: SGHRS, YFSETQ. CDR3: CASSLADVGLGYNEQFF. DNA of the CDR3: TGCGCCAGCAGCTTGGCCGATGTGGGACTGGGATACAATGAGCAGTTCTTC. The full variable domain, its missing parts supplied by reference TRBV5-1 and TRBJ2-1, is KAGVTQTPRYLIKTRGQQVTLSCSPISGHRSVSWYQQTPGQGLQFLFEYFSETQRNKGNFPGRFSGRQFSNSRSEMNVSTLELGDSALYLCASSLADVGLGYNEQFFGPGTRLTVL.

This clonotype has more than one count but fewer than ten. CDR3 protein: CASSQVWDKPDYEQYF. CDR3 in DNA: TGCGCCAGCAGCCAAGTCTGGGACAAACCCGACTACGAGCAGTACTTC. This rearrangement joins TRBV4-3 to TRBJ2-7, with D maybe TRBD1 (6 bases). The CDR3 contains 16 residues. Trimming removed 1 base from V and 3 bases from J, with 16 bases in between. Germline CDR1 reads LGHNA; CDR2 reads YSLEER.